Presented here are 30 T cell receptor beta chains from one specimen sequenced in a study of cytomegalovirus exposure and HLA in healthy donors. Sequenced by immunoSEQ multiplex PCR; TCRdb stores in-frame clones only, minus some. The table includes roughly 98,000 clones, more than 75% detected once. Sequencing was carried out using PBMCs. These receptors came from a man in his late teens or twenties in good health and CMV-seropositive.

The chain links TRBV6-4 to TRBJ2-2; 8 bases match TRBD2. J was trimmed by 2 bases and V by 2 bases; bases with no gene match: 4. The CDR3 contains 16 residues. Germline V lookup: CDR1 MRHNA, CDR2 SNTAGT. CDR3 nucleotide sequence: TGTGCCAGCAGTGACGGAGCGGGAGATAACACCGGGGAGCTGTTTTTT. It is translated as CASSDGAGDNTGELFF.

The gene calls are TRBV4-2 and TRBJ2-1, with D possibly TRBD2 on 5 matching bases. Trimming took 0 bases from V and 8 from J, leaving 14 bases between them. CDR1 and CDR2 from the germline V gene are LGHNA and YNFKEQ. This CDR3 is built from 15 residues. In DNA, the CDR3 is TGTGCCAGCAGCCAAGATGAGGTAGCGATGGATGAGCAGTTCTTC. This codes for CASSQDEVAMDEQFF.

The chain joins TRBV6-4 to TRBJ2-2, with no clear D. From germline, CDR1 is MRHNA and CDR2 SNTAGT. V was clipped by 2 bases and J by 7 bases, with 8 bases between them. This CDR3 is 13 amino acids long. CDR3 residues: CASSDENYGELFF. DNA for the CDR3: TGTGCCAGCAGTGACGAGAACTACGGGGAGCTGTTTTTT.

The chain joins TRBV9 to TRBJ2-3; D gene ambiguous. V was pared by 0 bases and J by 1 base, with 6 bases between. The length of the CDR3 is 14 residues. Germline CDR1 reads SGDLS; CDR2 reads YYNGEE. CDR3 region: CASSVGSRTDTQYF. DNA of the CDR3: TGTGCCAGCAGCGTAGGTAGCCGCACAGATACGCAGTATTTT.

The chain carries TRBV4-2 and TRBJ2-7, with TRBD2 matching over 9 bases. V gave up 4 bases and J gave up 2 bases; unmatched junction bases: 6. The CDR3 sequence is 15 residues long. The germline gives CDR1 LGHNA, CDR2 YNFKEQ. CDR3 amino acids: CASSRRLADPYEQYF. CDR3 nucleotides: TGTGCCAGCAGCCGACGACTAGCGGATCCCTACGAGCAGTACTTC.

The CDR3 loop reads CASSIGTLGGNEQFF. DNA of the CDR3: TGTGCCAGTAGTATCGGGACCCTGGGGGGTAATGAGCAGTTCTTC. The chain links TRBV19 to TRBJ2-1, with D tentatively TRBD2 (6 bases). The length of the CDR3 is 15 residues. Germline lookup yields CDR1 LNHDA and CDR2 SQIVND (reference sequence). Trimming pared 3 bases from V and 7 bases from J, leaving 16 bases between.

The V call is TRBV7-3, the J call TRBJ2-5; a weak D match, TRBD1 (6 bases). Germline values: CDR1 SGHTA, CDR2 FQGTGA. Trimming removed 5 bases at V and 1 base at J, with 17 bases between. The CDR3 sequence is 16 residues long. CDR3 in DNA: TGTGCCAGCAGCCTCAAAACCGGGACACTCCAAGAGACCCAGTACTTC. Translating gives CASSLKTGTLQETQYF.

This chain joins TRBV5-4 and TRBJ2-1; 16 bases line up with TRBD2. The germline V gene has CDR1 SGHNT and CDR2 YYREEE (reference sequence). V lost 4 bases to trimming and J lost 0 bases; unmatched junction nucleotides: 7. The CDR3 contains 19 residues. The CDR3 loop is CASSIPGLAGGSSYNEQFF. The DNA for the CDR3 is TGTGCCAGCAGCATACCGGGACTAGCGGGAGGGAGCTCCTACAATGAGCAGTTCTTC.

The V gene is TRBV29-1, the J gene TRBJ1-1; D is uncertain. Deletions cut 4 bases from V and 0 bases from J, with 9 bases between. The V gene's germline CDR1 is SQVTM and CDR2 ANQGSEA. This CDR3 comprises 13 residues. The CDR3: CSVAPSVNTEAFF. The CDR3, as DNA: TGCAGCGTTGCCCCCTCAGTGAACACTGAAGCTTTCTTT. Using reference TRBV29-1 and TRBJ1-1 for the parts outside the CDR3, the full variable domain is SAVISQKPSRDICQRGTSLTIQCQVDSQVTMMFWYRQQPGQSLTLIATANQGSEATYESGFVIDKFPISRPNLTFSTLTVSNMSPEDSSIYLCSVAPSVNTEAFFGQGTRLTVV.

The chain joins TRBV4-3 to TRBJ2-1; 7 bases map to TRBD2. The germline CDR1 and CDR2 sequences are LGHNA and YSLEER. CDR3 size: 21 residues. Germline trimming cut 0 bases from V and 0 bases from J; bases unmatched to any gene: 17. The chain's CDR3 is CASSQDSYPGGDRHSYNEQFF. CDR3 nucleotide sequence: TGCGCCAGCAGCCAAGATTCCTACCCGGGGGGAGACAGACACTCCTACAATGAGCAGTTCTTC.

This chain joins TRBV11-1 and TRBJ2-7; D might be TRBD2 (5 bases). Per the germline V gene, CDR1 is SGHAT and CDR2 is FQDESV (reference sequence). The CDR3 sequence is 15 residues long. V was clipped by 5 bases and J by 1 base, with 15 bases between them. The CDR3 nucleotides are TGTGCCAGCAGCCCGCCCGGGATTCCTTCCTACGAGCAGTACTTC. Protein product: CASSPPGIPSYEQYF. The whole variable domain, remainder taken from reference TRBV11-1 and TRBJ2-7, is EAEVAQSPRYKITEKSQAVAFWCDPISGHATLYWYRQILGQGPELLVQFQDESVVDDSQLPKDRFSAERLKGVDSTLKIQPAELGDSAMYLCASSPPGIPSYEQYFGPGTRLTVT.

The gene calls are TRBV7-2 and TRBJ1-1; D possibly corresponds to TRBD1 (6 bases). CDR1 is SGHTA, CDR2 FQGNSA, per germline. V lost 4 bases and J lost 1, with 10 bases in between. This CDR3 contains 14 residues. CDR3 DNA: TGTGCCAGCAGCTGGGACAACCCGAACACTGAAGCTTTCTTT. This codes for CASSWDNPNTEAFF.

The chain has TRBV5-1 and TRBJ2-7, with 11 positions matching TRBD1. V lost 0 bases, J lost 3 bases, and 2 bases stayed unmatched. Germline loops: CDR1 SGHRS, CDR2 YFSETQ. CDR3 size: 15 residues. The CDR3 protein is CASSLAGTGGYEQYF. CDR3 in DNA: TGCGCCAGCAGCTTGGCCGGGACAGGGGGCTACGAGCAGTACTTC.

This sequence joins TRBV7-2 and TRBJ1-1; 9 bases fit TRBD1. Germline CDR1 SGHTA, CDR2 FQGNSA. The CDR3 is 16 amino acids. V was clipped by 5 bases and J by 1 base; unmatched bases: 8. DNA of the CDR3: TGTGCCAGCAGCCCCCATGGACAGGGGTGGAACACTGAAGCTTTCTTT. This translates into CASSPHGQGWNTEAFF.

This chain connects TRBV29-1 to TRBJ1-2; unclear D gene. This CDR3 is 14 amino acids long. The germline V gene encodes CDR1 SQVTM and CDR2 ANQGSEA. The V and J ends lost 4 bases and 7 bases respectively, with 19 bases between them. This CDR3 reads CSVASPGLVRGYTF. The CDR3 bases are TGCAGCGTTGCCTCTCCTGGACTGGTACGTGGCTACACCTTC.

This chain uses TRBV5-6 with TRBJ2-1; no clear D gene. CDR3 length: 16 residues. Germline-derived CDR1 and CDR2 are SGHDT and YYEEEE. The V and J ends lost 3 bases and 2 bases respectively, with 15 bases between them. The CDR3 spells CASSWAHRAPYNEQFF. The DNA of the CDR3 is TGTGCCAGCAGCTGGGCTCACAGAGCCCCCTACAATGAGCAGTTCTTC.

This chain links TRBV6-5 with TRBJ1-2; 7 bases are shared with TRBD1. Germline assignment: CDR1 MNHEY and CDR2 SVGAGI. With V trimmed by 6 bases and J by 0 bases, 7 bases remained unmatched. CDR3 length equals 15 residues. The DNA for the CDR3 is TGTGCCAGCAGACCCAGCGGACAGGCTAACTATGGCTACACCTTC. Protein: CASRPSGQANYGYTF.

Of note for this clone: The sample has other DNA sequences that encode this CDR3 too. The chain links TRBV4-3 to TRBJ1-1; 9 bases line up with TRBD1. V shed 5 bases, J shed 2 bases, and the junction held 3 bases outside the gene matches. CDR3 length: 14 amino acids. The germline V gene has CDR1 LGHNA and CDR2 YSLEER. The CDR3 region has the DNA TGCGCCAGCAGCTTGGACAGGGGCAACACTGAAGCTTTCTTT. Translated: CASSLDRGNTEAFF.

This clone was recorded a few times. V is TRBV7-8 and J is TRBJ2-7; 8 nucleotides align to TRBD1. The CDR3 sequence is 14 residues long. Per the germline V gene, CDR1 is SGHVS and CDR2 is FQNEAQ. J was trimmed by 3 bases and V by 5 bases; bases with no gene match: 6. Written as DNA, the CDR3 is TGTGCCAGCAGCGAAAGGGACAGGATCTACGAGCAGTACTTC. Residues: CASSERDRIYEQYF.

This sequence joins TRBV11-1 and TRBJ1-4; 8 bases are a match to TRBD1. Germline V gene data show CDR1 as SGHAT and CDR2 as FQDESV (reference sequence). J lost 6 bases, V lost 5 bases, and 8 bases had no gene match. The CDR3 runs 15 residues. The CDR3 loop is CASSALGQGDEKLFF. As DNA, the CDR3 is TGTGCCAGCAGCGCCTTAGGACAGGGCGATGAAAAACTGTTTTTT.

V is TRBV10-3 and J is TRBJ2-2; 7 nucleotides line up with TRBD1. This CDR3 is 15 amino acids long. V lost 3 bases and J lost 3; bases outside the gene matches: 4. Germline V gene sequence: CDR1 ENHRY, CDR2 SYGVKD. As DNA, the CDR3 is TGTGCCATCAGTGAAAGGACAGGATACACCGGGGAGCTGTTTTTT. Amino acid sequence: CAISERTGYTGELFF.

The chain uses TRBV4-2 and TRBJ2-7, with 7 bases aligning to TRBD2. This CDR3 has 19 amino acids. The V gene end was trimmed by 2 bases and the J gene end by 0 bases; junction bases not matched to a gene: 16. Germline V lookup: CDR1 LGHNA, CDR2 YNFKEQ. The CDR3: CASSQKSGEPPKISYEQYF. The CDR3 nucleotides read TGTGCCAGCAGCCAAAAAAGCGGGGAGCCACCGAAAATCTCCTACGAGCAGTACTTC.

The V gene is TRBV29-1, the J gene TRBJ1-1, with D hard to call. The CDR3 is made up of 19 amino acids. Trimming removed 0 bases at V and 0 bases at J, with 23 bases between. The germline V gene encodes CDR1 SQVTM and CDR2 ANQGSEA. CDR3 amino acids: CSVEDLVRHLDLLNTEAFF. The CDR3 DNA reads as TGCAGCGTTGAAGATCTGGTACGACACCTCGACCTTTTGAACACTGAAGCTTTCTTT.

The chain uses TRBV5-8 and TRBJ2-7, with a tentative D call TRBD1 (5 bases). This CDR3 contains 14 residues. V was pared by 0 bases and J by 3 bases, with 10 bases between. The V gene's germline CDR1 is SGHTS and CDR2 YDEGEE. The CDR3 protein is CASSLGRGDYEQYF. CDR3 nucleotide sequence: TGTGCCAGCAGCTTGGGAAGGGGTGACTACGAGCAGTACTTC.

This chain joins TRBV7-2 and TRBJ2-2; the match to TRBD2 covers 8 bases. Germline values: CDR1 SGHTA, CDR2 FQGNSA. After removal of 1 base from V and 1 base from J, the junction contained 2 bases not matched to a gene. The CDR3 runs 16 residues. DNA for the CDR3: TGTGCCAGCAGCTTAGTGAGCGGGAGGAACACCGGGGAGCTGTTTTTT. Its translation: CASSLVSGRNTGELFF.

This chain connects TRBV29-1 to TRBJ1-2; 10 bases map to TRBD1. V shed 8 bases, J shed 2 bases, and the junction held 2 bases outside the gene matches. The CDR3 totals 12 residues. Per germline, CDR1 SQVTM and CDR2 ANQGSEA. CDR3 DNA sequence: TGCAGCACGGGACAGGGGAACTATGGCTACACCTTC. Translated: CSTGQGNYGYTF.

This clone was detected only once. The chain carries TRBV6-5 and TRBJ1-4, with TRBD1 as a possible D gene (5 bases). The CDR3 covers 14 residues. V lost 1 base and J lost 8, with 11 bases in between. Germline V gene lookup returns CDR1 MNHEY and CDR2 SVGAGI. The CDR3 bases are TGTGCCAGCAGTTACTGGCAGGGCACAGAAAAACTGTTTTTT. Translated: CASSYWQGTEKLFF.

The CDR3 here is CASSPSGGPYEQYF. CDR3 in DNA: TGTGCCAGCAGCCCCTCGGGAGGGCCCTACGAGCAGTACTTC. The genes are TRBV7-9 and TRBJ2-7; 8 bases line up with TRBD2. V was clipped by 5 bases and J by 2 bases; unmatched bases: 5. The CDR3 totals 14 residues. Germline values: CDR1 SEHNR, CDR2 FQNEAQ (reference sequence). Filled out from reference TRBV7-9 and TRBJ2-7, the complete variable domain reads DTGVSQNPRHKITKRGQNVTFRCDPISEHNRLYWYRQTLGQGPEFLTYFQNEAQLEKSRLLSDRFSAERPKGSFSTLEIQRTEQGDSAMYLCASSPSGGPYEQYFGPGTRLTVT.

This clone was observed a few times. The chain combines TRBV9 with TRBJ1-5; D is ambiguous. The CDR3 has 14 amino acids. V was shortened by 2 bases and J by 3 bases, with 9 bases between the two germline ends. Per the germline V gene, CDR1 is SGDLS and CDR2 is YYNGEE. The CDR3 here is CASSVGSPNQPQHF. Written as DNA, the CDR3 is TGTGCCAGCAGCGTTGGCAGTCCCAATCAGCCCCAGCATTTT.

The chain joins TRBV10-3 to TRBJ2-5, with 12 nucleotides matching TRBD1. Germline V CDR1 and CDR2: ENHRY, SYGVKD. The CDR3 totals 15 residues. The junction had 5 bases not matched to a gene; V was cut back by 4 bases and J by 5 bases. CDR3 DNA: TGTGCCATCAGTGGGGGGACAGGGGGCTTGGAGACCCAGTACTTC. Its protein is CAISGGTGGLETQYF.